This TCR beta chain comes out of a study of Ad26.COV2.S vaccination and SARS-CoV-2 variants. On the study more broadly: In the COV1001 trial, the donor was in the Ad26.COV2.S arm. Recipients of Ad26.COV2.S got it intramuscularly, once or twice 56 days apart. Whole-study results and caveats: With respect to non-spike TCR breadth, vaccine and placebo recipients were similar.

In the case of this clone: Antigen unknown.

The treatment was: around 19 received Ad26.COV2.S at low or high dose, single or two shots; several received placebo; per-sample allocation not given. Specimens were obtained on day 63 following the first vaccine or placebo injection. Germline V gene sequence: CDR1 SGHRS, CDR2 YFSETQ. The CDR3 is 14 residues long. Between the trimmed V and J ends, which lost 0 bases and 11 bases, there was a span of 17 bases. The table came from immunoSEQ multiplex PCR; TCRdb's copy has only in-frame clones and leaves some out. Found here are about 350,000 clones, 75% to 90% of them singletons; the top ten hold approximately 11%.

Sequences were derived from peripheral blood, sampled in a trial of Ad26.COV2.S vaccine versus placebo. The sequence was collected from a person between 18 and 65 years old who received the Ad26.COV2.S COVID-19 vaccine or a placebo. V and J are TRBV5-1 and TRBJ1-1; no clear D gene. CDR3 nucleotide sequence: TGCGCCAGCAGCTTGGTAGGAGGGCATGCGAAGGCTTTCTTT. It is translated as CASSLVGGHAKAFF.